This T cell receptor beta chain was identified during a study of vaccination and CD4 T cells after COVID-19. Treatment specified: roughly 10-day PBMC culture with coronavirus spike peptide pools or control peptides (ViraFEST assay). Sequencing of cultured CD4+ T cell DNA used the Oncomine TCR Beta short-read assay. Via MiXCR, TCRdb re-called the PCR reads, giving one row per CDR3 protein. The sample includes some 18,000 distinct CDR3 sequences, approximately 56% of them seen just once. V was clipped by 5 bases and J by 7 bases, with 12 bases between them. CDR1 SGHDN and CDR2 FVKESK come from the germline V gene. The CDR3 extends over 13 amino acids. As regards this clonotype: Its matching antigen is unknown.

The TCR comes from a human donor who had recovered from COVID-19. V is TRBV14 and J is TRBJ1-5; D remains unclear. Sequenced material: CD4+ T cells from blood, cultured in vitro, taken before SARS-CoV-2 vaccination. CDR3 nucleotide sequence: TGTGCCAGCAGCGGAATCTCGGGGCAGCCCCAGCATTTT. It encodes CASSGISGQPQHF.